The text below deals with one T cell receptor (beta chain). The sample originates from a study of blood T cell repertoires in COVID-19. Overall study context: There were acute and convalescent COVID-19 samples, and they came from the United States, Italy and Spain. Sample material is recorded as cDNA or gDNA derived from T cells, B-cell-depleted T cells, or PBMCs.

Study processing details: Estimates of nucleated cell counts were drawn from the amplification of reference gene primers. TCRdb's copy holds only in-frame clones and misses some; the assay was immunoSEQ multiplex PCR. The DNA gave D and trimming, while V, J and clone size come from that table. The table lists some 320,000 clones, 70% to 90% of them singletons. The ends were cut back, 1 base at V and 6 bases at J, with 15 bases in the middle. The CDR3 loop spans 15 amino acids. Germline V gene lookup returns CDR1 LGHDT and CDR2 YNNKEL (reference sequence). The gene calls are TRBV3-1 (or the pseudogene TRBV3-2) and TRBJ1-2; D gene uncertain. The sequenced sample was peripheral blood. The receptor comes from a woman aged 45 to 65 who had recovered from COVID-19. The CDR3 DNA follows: TGTGCCAGCAGCCAAGCTGAGGGCCGCCGCGATGGCTACACCTTC. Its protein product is CASSQAEGRRDGYTF.